This TCR beta chain was captured by sequencing in a study of T-cell memory formation after mild COVID-19. Study-wide results and limits: Clones that contracted from day 15 to 85 were balanced CD4/CD8, while later expanders leaned CD4+.

Each CDR3 protein is one row after TCRdb ran MiXCR on the 5' RACE reads. The table includes 400,000 to 500,000 distinct CDR3 sequences, 20% detected once. As to this clonotype: Its antigen is not known.

Trimming removed 3 bases from V and 0 bases from J, with 9 bases in between. Germline assignment: CDR1 SGHTA and CDR2 FQGNSA. CDR3 size: 15 residues. The sequencing input was PBMCs or a T cell subset sorted from them (not recorded which). V usage is TRBV7-2 and J usage is TRBJ1-3; no reliable D call. This clonotype was obtained from an adult woman who had mild COVID-19 (a few samples of this study predate the infection). Cell type and time point are not known. The CDR3, as DNA: TGTGCCAGCAGCTTCACCTGGAGCTCTGGAAACACCATATATTTT. Its protein is CASSFTWSSGNTIYF.